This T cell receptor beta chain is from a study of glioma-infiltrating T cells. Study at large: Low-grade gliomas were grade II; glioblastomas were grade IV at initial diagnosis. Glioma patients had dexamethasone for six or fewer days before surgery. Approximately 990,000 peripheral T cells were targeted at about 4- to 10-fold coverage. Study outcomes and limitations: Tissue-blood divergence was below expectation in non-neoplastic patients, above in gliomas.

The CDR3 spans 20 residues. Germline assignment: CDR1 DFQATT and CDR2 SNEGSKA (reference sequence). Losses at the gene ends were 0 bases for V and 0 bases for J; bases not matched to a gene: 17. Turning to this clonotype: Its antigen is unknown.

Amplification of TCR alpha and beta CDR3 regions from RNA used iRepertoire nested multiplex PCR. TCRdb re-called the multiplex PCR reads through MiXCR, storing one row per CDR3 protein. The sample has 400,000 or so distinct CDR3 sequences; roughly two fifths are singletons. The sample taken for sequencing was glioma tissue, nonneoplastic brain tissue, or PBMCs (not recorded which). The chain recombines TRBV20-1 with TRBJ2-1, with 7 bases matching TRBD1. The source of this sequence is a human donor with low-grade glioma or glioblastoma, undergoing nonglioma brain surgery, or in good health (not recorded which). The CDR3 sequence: CSARDRFVDRDQSSYNEQFF. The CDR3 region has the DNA TGCAGTGCTAGAGATCGCTTTGTAGACAGGGACCAGAGCTCCTACAATGAGCAGTTCTTC.